This T cell receptor beta chain was sequenced for a study of T cell responses to AZD1222 COVID-19 vaccine. Data came from immunoSEQ multiplex PCR; TCRdb stores just in-frame clones and leaves some out. The data show 130,000 to 150,000 clones, roughly 86% seen once. CDR1 GTSNPN and CDR2 SVGIG come from the germline V gene (reference sequence). Trimming removed 3 bases from V and 8 bases from J, with 7 bases in between. This CDR3 is 11 amino acids long. The TCR was taken from an adult who received the MenACWY meningococcal vaccine as a control. The sample in question was peripheral blood, obtained 28 days after the second dose of the MenACWY control vaccine. The chain links TRBV30 to TRBJ1-4; D call uncertain. In DNA form, the CDR3 reads TGTGCCTGGAGGCAATCAGAAAAACTGTTTTTT. The encoded protein is CAWRQSEKLFF.